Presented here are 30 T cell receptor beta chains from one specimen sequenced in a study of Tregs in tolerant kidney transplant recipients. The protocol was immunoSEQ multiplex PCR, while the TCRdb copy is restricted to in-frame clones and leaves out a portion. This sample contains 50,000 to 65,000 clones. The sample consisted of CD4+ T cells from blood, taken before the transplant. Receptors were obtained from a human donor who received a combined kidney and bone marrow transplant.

CDR3 bases read: TGTGCCAGCAGCTTCGCTCGGGCGGGCAAAAACATT. Translation: CASSFARAGKNI. The full CDR3 is CASSFARAGKNIQYF. V gene TRBV5-6 combines with J gene TRBJ2-4, with D possibly being TRBD2 (5 bases). Coverage ceases 3 residues before the CDR3 finishes, and the germline J gene fills in the end. V gave up 2 bases and J gave up 3 bases, with 12 bases separating them. Germline V gene data show CDR1 as SGHDT and CDR2 as YYEEEE. This CDR3 region has 15 residues.

The CDR3 region is CASSPLAGHSYNEQFF. The covered CDR3 bases are TGTGCCAGCTCCCCCTTAGCGGGCCACTCCTACAATGAG. The gene calls are TRBV18 and TRBJ2-1; 7 bases are a match to TRBD2. The read ends 3 residues early relative to the CDR3; the germline J gene fills the gap. The CDR3 totals 16 residues. V shed 6 bases, J shed 0 bases, and the junction held 8 bases outside the gene matches. Per the germline V gene, CDR1 is KGHSH and CDR2 is LQKENI.

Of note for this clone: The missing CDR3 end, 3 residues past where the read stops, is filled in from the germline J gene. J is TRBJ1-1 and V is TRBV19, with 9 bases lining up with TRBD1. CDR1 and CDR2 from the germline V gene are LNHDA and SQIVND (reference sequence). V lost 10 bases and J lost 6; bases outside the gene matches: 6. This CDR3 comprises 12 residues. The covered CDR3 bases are TGTGCCACCCGGGACAGGGCTTCTGAA. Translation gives CATRDRASE. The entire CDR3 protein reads CATRDRASEAFF.

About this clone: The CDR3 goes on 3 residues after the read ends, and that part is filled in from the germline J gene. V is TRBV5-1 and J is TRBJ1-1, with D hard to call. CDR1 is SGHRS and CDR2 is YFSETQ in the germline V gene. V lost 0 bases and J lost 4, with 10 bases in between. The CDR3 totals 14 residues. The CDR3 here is CASSLAGPSTEAFF. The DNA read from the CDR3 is TGCGCCAGCAGCTTGGCGGGTCCCTCCACTGAA. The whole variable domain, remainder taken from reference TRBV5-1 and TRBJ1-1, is KAGVTQTPRYLIKTRGQQVTLSCSPISGHRSVSWYQQTPGQGLQFLFEYFSETQRNKGNFPGRFSGRQFSNSRSEMNVSTLELGDSALYLCASSLAGPSTEAFFGQGTRLTVV.

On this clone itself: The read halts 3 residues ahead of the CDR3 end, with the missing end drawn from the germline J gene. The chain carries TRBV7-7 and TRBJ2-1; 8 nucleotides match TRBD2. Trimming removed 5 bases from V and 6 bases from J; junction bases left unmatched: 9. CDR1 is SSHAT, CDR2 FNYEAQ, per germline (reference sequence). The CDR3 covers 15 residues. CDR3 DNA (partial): TGTGCCAGCAGCCCTCCGGGACTAGGGCTCAATGAG. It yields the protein CASSPPGLGLNE. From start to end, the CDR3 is CASSPPGLGLNEQFF.

The sequenced CDR3 bases are TGTGCCAGCAGCCAAAACCCGGGACTGGCGGGGGATACG. The encoded protein is CASSQNPGLAGDT. The full-length CDR3 reads as CASSQNPGLAGDTQYF. The genes are TRBV4-2 and TRBJ2-3, with D tentatively TRBD2 (6 bases). The read stops 3 residues short of the end of the CDR3; the missing end is completed from the germline J gene. The V gene lost 2 bases and the J gene lost 6 bases, with 18 bases spanning the gap. The CDR3 extends over 16 amino acids. The germline gives CDR1 LGHNA, CDR2 YNFKEQ.

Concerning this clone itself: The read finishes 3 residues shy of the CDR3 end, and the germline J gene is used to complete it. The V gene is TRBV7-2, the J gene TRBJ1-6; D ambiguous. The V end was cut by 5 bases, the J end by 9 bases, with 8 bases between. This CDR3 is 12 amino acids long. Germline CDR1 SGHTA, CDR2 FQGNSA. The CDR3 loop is CASSARGSPLHF. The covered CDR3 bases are TGTGCCAGCAGCGCCCGGGGTTCACCC.

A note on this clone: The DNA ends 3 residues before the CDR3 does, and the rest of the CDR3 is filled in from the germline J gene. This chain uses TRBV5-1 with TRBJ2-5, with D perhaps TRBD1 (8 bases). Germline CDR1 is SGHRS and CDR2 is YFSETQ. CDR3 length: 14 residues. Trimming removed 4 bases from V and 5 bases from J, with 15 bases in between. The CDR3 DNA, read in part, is TGCGCCAGCAGCACCGGACAGGGAGGGGAGACC. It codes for CASSTGQGGET. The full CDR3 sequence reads CASSTGQGGETQYF.

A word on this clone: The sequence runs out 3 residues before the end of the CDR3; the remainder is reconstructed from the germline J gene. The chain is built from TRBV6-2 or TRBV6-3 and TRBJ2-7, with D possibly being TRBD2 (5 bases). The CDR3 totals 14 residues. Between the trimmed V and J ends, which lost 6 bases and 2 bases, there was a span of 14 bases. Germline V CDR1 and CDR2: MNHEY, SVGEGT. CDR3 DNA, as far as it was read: TGTGCCAGCAGGAGGACTGCGGAGGCCTACGAG. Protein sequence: CASRRTAEAYE. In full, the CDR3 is CASRRTAEAYEQYF.

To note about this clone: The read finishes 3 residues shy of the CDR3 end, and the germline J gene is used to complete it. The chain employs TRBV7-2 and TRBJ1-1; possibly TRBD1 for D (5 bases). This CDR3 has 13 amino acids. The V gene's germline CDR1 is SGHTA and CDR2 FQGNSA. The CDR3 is CASSLVDGRGAFF. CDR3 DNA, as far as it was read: TGTGCCAGCAGCTTAGTGGATGGGAGGGGA.

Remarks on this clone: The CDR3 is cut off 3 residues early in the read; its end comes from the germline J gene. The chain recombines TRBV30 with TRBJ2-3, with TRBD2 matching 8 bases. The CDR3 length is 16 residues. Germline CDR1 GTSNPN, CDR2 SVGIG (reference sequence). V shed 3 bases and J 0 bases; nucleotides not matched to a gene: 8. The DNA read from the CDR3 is TGTGCCTGGAGGCCGGGACTAGGGATTAGCACAGATACG. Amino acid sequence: CAWRPGLGISTDT. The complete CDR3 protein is CAWRPGLGISTDTQYF. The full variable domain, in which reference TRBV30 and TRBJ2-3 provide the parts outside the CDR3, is SQTIHQWPATLVQPVGSPLSLECTVEGTSNPNLYWYRQAAGRGLQLLFYSVGIGQISSEVPQNLSASRPQDRQFILSSKKLLLSDSGFYLCAWRPGLGISTDTQYFGPGTRLTVL.

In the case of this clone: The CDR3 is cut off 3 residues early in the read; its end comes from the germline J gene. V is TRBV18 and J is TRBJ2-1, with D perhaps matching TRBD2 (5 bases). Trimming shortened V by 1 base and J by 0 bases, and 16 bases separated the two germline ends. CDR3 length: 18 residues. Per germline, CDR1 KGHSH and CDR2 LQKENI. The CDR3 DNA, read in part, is TGTGCCAGCTCACCACAGAGGGCAGGCCTATCCTCCTACAATGAG. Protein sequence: CASSPQRAGLSSYNE. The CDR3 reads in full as CASSPQRAGLSSYNEQFF.

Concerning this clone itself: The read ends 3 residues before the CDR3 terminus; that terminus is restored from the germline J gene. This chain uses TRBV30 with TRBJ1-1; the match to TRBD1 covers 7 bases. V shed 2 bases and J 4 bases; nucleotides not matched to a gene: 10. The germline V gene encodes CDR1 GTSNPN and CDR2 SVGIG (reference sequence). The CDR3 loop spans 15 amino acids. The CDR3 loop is CAWSSAGRGSTEAFF. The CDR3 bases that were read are TGTGCCTGGAGTTCGGCCGGCAGGGGGAGCACTGAA.

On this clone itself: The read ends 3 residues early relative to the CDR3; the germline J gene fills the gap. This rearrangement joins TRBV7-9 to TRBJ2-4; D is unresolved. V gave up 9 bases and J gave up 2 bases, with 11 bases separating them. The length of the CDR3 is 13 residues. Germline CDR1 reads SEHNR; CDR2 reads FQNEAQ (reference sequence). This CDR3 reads CASTTQTKNIQYF. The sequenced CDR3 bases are TGTGCCAGTACCACACAGACCAAAAACATT. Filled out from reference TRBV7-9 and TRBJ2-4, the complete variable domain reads DTGVSQNPRHKITKRGQNVTFRCDPISEHNRLYWYRQTLGQGPEFLTYFQNEAQLEKSRLLSDRFSAERPKGSFSTLEIQRTEQGDSAMYLCASTTQTKNIQYFGAGTRLSVL.

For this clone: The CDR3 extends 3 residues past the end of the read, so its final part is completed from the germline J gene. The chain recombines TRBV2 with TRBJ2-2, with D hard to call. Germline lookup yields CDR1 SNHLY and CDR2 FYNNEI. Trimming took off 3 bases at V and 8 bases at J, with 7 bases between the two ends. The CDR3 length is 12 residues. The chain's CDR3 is CASSDPRGELFF. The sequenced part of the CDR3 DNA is TGTGCCAGCAGTGACCCCCGGGGGGAG.

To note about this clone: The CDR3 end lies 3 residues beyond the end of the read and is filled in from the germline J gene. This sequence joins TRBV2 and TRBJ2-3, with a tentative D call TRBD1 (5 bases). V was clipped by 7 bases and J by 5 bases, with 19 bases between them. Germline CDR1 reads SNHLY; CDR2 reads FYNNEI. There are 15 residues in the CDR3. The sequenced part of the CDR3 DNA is TGTGCCAGCACCCAACTTGGGCAGGGTGGAGATACG. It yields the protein CASTQLGQGGDT. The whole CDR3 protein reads CASTQLGQGGDTQYF.

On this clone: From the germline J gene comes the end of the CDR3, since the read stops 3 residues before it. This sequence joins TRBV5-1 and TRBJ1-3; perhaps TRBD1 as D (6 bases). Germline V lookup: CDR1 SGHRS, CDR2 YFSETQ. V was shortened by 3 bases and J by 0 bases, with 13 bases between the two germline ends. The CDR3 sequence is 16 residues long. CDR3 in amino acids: CASSSETGYSGNTIYF. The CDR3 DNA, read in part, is TGCGCCAGCAGCTCAGAGACAGGTTACTCTGGAAACACC.

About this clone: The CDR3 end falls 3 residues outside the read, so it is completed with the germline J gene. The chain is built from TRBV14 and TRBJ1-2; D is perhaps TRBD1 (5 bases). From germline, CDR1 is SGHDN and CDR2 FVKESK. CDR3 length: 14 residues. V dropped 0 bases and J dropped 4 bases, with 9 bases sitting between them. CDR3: CASSQEQGSYGYTF. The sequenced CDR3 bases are TGTGCCAGCAGCCAAGAGCAGGGATCCTATGGC.

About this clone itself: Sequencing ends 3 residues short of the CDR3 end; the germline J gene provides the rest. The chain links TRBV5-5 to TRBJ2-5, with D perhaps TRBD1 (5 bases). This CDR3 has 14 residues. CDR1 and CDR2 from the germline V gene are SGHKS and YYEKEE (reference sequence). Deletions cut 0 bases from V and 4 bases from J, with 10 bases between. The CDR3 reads CASSLGPGLETQYF. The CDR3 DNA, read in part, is TGTGCCAGCAGCTTGGGCCCAGGGTTAGAGACC. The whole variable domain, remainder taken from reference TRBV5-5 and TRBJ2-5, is DAGVTQSPTHLIKTRGQQVTLRCSPISGHKSVSWYQQVLGQGPQFIFQYYEKEERGRGNFPDRFSARQFPNYSSELNVNALLLGDSALYLCASSLGPGLETQYFGPGTRLLVL.

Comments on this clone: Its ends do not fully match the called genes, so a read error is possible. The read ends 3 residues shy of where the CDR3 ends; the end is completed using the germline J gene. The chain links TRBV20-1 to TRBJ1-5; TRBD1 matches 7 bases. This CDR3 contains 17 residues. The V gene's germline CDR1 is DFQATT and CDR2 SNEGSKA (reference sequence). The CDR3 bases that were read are TGCCGTGCTAGAGTGGTTCACAGGGGTTATAGCAATCAGCCC. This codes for CRARVVHRGYSNQP. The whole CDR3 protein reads CRARVVHRGYSNQPQHF.

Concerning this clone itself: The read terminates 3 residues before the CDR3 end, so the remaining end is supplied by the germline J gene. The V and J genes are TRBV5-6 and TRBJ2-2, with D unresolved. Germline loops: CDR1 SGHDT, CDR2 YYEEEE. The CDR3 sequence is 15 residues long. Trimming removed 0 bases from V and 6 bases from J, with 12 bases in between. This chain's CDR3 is CASSLARKGSGELFF. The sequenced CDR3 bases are TGTGCCAGCAGCTTGGCCCGGAAGGGCTCCGGGGAG.

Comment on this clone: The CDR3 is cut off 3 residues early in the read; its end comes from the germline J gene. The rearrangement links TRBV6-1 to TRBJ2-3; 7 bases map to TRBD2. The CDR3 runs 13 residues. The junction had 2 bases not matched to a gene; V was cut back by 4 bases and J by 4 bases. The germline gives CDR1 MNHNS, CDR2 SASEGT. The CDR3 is CASSVLAADTQYF. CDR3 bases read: TGTGCCAGCAGTGTCCTAGCGGCAGATACG.

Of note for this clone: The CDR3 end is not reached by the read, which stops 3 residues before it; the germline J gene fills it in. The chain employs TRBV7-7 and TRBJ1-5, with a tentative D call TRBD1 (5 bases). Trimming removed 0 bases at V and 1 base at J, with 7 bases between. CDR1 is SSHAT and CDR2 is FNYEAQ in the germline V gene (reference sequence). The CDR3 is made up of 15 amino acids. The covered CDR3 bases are TGTGCCAGCAGCTTAGCGGGGGGGAGCAATCAGCCC. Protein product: CASSLAGGSNQP. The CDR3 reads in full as CASSLAGGSNQPQHF.

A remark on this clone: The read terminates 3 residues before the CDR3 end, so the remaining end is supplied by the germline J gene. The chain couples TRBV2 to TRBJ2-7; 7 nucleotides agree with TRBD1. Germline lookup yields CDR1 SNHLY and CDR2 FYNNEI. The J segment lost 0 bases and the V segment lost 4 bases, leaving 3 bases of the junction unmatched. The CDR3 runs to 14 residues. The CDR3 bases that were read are TGTGCCAGCAGTGTGGACAGGAGCTCCTACGAG. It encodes CASSVDRSSYE. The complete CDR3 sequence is CASSVDRSSYEQYF.

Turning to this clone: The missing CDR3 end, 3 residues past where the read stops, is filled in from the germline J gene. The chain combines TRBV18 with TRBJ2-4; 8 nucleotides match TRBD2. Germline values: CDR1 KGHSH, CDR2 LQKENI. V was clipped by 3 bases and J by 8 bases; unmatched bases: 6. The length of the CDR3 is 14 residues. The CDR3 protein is CASSPGLDRDIQYF. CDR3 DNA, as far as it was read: TGTGCCAGCTCACCGGGACTAGATCGTGACATT.

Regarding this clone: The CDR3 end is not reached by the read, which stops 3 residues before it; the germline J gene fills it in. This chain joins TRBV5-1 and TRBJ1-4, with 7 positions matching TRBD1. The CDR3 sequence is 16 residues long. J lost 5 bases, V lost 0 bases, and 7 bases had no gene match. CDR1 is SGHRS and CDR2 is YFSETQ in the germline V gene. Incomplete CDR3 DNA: TGCGCCAGCAGCTTGGCCGGGGGACAGCAGAATGAAAAA. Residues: CASSLAGGQQNEK. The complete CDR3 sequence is CASSLAGGQQNEKLFF.

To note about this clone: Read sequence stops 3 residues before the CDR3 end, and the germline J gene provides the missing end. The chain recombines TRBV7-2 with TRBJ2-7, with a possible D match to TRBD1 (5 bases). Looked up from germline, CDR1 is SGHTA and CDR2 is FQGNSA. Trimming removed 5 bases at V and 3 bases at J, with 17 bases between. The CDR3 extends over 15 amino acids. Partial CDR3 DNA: TGTGCCAGCAGCCTAACAACAGGAGATAGCTACGAG. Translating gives CASSLTTGDSYE. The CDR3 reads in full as CASSLTTGDSYEQYF.

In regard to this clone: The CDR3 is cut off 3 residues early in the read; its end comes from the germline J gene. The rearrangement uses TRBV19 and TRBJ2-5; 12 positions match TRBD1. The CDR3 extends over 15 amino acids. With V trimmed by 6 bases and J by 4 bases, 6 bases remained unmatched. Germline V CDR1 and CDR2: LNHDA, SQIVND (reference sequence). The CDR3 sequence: CASSRDRGLGETQYF. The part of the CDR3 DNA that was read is TGTGCCAGTAGCAGGGACAGGGGGCTCGGAGAGACC.

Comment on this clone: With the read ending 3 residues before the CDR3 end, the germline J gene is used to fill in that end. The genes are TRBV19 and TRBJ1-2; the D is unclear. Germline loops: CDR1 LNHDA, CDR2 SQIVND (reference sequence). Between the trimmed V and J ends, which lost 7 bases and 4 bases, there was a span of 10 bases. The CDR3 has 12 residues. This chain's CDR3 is CASKEDFYGYTF. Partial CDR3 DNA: TGTGCCAGTAAGGAGGACTTCTATGGC.

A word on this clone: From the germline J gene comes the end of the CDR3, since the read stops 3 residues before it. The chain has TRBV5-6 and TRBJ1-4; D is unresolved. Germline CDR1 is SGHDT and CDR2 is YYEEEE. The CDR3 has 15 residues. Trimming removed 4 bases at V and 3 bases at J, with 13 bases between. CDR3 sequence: CASSPTEGPNEKLFF. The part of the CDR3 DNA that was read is TGTGCCAGCAGCCCTACGGAGGGTCCTAATGAAAAA. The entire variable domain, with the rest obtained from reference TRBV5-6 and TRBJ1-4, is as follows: DAGVTQSPTHLIKTRGQQVTLRCSPKSGHDTVSWYQQALGQGPQFIFQYYEEEERQRGNFPDRFSGHQFPNYSSELNVNALLLGDSALYLCASSPTEGPNEKLFFGSGTQLSVL.